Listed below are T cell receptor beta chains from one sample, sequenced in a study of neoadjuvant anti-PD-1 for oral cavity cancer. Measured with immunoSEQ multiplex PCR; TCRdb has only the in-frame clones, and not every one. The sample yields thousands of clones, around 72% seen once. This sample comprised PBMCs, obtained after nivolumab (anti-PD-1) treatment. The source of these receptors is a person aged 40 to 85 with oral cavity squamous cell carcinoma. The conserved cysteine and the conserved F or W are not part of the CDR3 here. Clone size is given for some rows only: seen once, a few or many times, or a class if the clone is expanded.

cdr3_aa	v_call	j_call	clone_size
ASSLGSGGADGYT	TRBV7-9	TRBJ1-2	NA
ASSAGVSGNTIY	TRBV9	TRBJ1-3	NA
ASSGERTGGWYGYT	TRBV5-4	TRBJ1-2	NA
ASSLEETQY	TRBV5-1	TRBJ2-5	NA
ASSSGDTGTYGYT	TRBV28	TRBJ1-2	NA
ASSIKVEGYT	TRBV19	TRBJ1-2	NA
SVEDPDRRDNEQF	TRBV29-1	TRBJ2-1	NA
ASSHDRGGTEAF	TRBV14	TRBJ1-1	few
ASSITGGFNEQF	TRBV19	TRBJ2-1	NA
ASSYSQGRDYGYT	TRBV6-6	TRBJ1-2	NA
ASSLGQLNEKLF	TRBV5-1	TRBJ1-4	NA
ASSYRQGARNEQY	TRBV5-4	TRBJ2-7	NA
ASSPPGQPQETQY	TRBV9	TRBJ2-5	once
AISEATGGRDTGELF	TRBV10-3	TRBJ2-2	NA
ASSFLPGQNTEAF	TRBV10-2	TRBJ1-1	NA
ASSPSLDFYPF	TRBV9	TRBJ2-1	once
ASSLGGNTEAF	TRBV6-5	TRBJ1-1	NA
ASSLSLAGNEQY	TRBV7-6	TRBJ2-7	NA